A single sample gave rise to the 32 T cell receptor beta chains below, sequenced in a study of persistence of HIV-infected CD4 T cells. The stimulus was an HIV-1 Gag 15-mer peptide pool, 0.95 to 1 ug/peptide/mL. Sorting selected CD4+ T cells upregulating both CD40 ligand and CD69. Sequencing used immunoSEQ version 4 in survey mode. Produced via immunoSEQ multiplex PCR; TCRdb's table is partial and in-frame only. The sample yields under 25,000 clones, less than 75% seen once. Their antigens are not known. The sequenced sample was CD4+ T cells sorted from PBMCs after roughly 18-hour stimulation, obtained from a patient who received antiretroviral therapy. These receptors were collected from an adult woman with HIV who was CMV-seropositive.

CDR3 DNA sequence: TGTGCCTGGAGTCTAATCGGGGCAGGATATTCACCCCTCCACTTT. This codes for CAWSLIGAGYSPLHF. The V gene is TRBV30, the J gene TRBJ1-6; maybe TRBD1 (5 bases). This CDR3 is 15 amino acids long. The germline gives CDR1 GTSNPN, CDR2 SVGIG (reference sequence). Trimming pared 2 bases from V and 8 bases from J, leaving 16 bases between.

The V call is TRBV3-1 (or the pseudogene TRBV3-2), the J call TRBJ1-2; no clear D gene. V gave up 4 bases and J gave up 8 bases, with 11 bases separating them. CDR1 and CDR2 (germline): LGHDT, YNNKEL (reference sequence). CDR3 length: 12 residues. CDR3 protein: CASSPWNGGYTF. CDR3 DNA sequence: TGTGCCAGCAGCCCCTGGAACGGCGGCTACACCTTC.

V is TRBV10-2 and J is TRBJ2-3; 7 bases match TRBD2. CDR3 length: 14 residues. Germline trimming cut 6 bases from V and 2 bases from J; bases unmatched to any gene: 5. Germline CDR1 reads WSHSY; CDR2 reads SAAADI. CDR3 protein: CASRLAGDTDTQYF. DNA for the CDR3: TGCGCCAGCAGGTTGGCGGGGGACACAGATACGCAGTATTTT.

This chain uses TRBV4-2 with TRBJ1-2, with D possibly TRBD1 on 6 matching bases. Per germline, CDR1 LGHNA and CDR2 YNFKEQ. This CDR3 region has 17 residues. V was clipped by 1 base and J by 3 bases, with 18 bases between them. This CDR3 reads CASSQVAVGGSHYGYTF. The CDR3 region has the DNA TGTGCCAGCAGCCAAGTAGCGGTAGGGGGTAGTCACTATGGCTACACCTTC.

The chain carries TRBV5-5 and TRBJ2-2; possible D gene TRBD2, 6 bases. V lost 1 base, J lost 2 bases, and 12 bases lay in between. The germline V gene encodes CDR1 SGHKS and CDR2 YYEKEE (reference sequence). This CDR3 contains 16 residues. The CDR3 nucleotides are TGTGCCAGCAGCTTGTCGGGGGTAGCTAACACCGGGGAGCTGTTTTTT. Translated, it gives CASSLSGVANTGELFF.

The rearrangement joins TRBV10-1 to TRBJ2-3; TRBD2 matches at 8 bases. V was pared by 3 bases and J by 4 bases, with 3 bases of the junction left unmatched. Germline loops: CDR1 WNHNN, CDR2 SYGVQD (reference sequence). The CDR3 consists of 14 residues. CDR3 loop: CASSDPGGPDTQYF. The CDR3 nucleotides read TGCGCCAGCAGTGACCCGGGGGGGCCAGATACGCAGTATTTT.

CDR3 in amino acids: CASGREGTKTYEQYF. The DNA for the CDR3 is TGTGCCAGCGGAAGAGAGGGGACAAAAACCTACGAGCAGTACTTC. This rearrangement joins TRBV6-5 to TRBJ2-7; D is perhaps TRBD1 (6 bases). V dropped 8 bases and J dropped 2 bases, with 19 bases sitting between them. Germline CDR1 and CDR2: MNHEY and SVGAGI. This CDR3 is built from 15 residues.

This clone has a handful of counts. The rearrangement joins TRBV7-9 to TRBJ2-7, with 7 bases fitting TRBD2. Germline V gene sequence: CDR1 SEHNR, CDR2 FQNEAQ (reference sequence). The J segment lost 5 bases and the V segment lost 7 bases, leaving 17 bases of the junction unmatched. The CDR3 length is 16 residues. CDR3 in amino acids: CASTTFPTSPSDEQYF. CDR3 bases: TGTGCCAGCACCACTTTTCCGACTAGCCCTTCGGACGAGCAGTACTTC.

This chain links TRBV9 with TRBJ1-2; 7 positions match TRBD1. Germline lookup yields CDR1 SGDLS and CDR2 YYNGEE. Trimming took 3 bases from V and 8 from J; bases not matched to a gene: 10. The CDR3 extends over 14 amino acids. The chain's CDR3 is CASSARGTEEGYTF. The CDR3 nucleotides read TGTGCCAGCAGCGCCAGGGGGACGGAAGAAGGCTACACCTTC. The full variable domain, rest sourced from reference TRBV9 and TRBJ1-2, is DSGVTQTPKHLITATGQRVTLRCSPRSGDLSVYWYQQSLDQGLQFLIQYYNGEERAKGNILERFSAQQFPDLHSELNLSSLELGDSALYFCASSARGTEEGYTFGSGTRLTVV.

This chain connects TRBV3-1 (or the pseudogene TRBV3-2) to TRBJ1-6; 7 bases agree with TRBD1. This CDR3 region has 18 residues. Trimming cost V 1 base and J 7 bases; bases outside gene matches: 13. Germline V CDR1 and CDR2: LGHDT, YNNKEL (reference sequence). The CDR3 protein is CASSQVPVITGDNSPLHF. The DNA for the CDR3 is TGTGCCAGCAGCCAAGTGCCTGTCATCACAGGGGACAATTCACCCCTCCACTTT.

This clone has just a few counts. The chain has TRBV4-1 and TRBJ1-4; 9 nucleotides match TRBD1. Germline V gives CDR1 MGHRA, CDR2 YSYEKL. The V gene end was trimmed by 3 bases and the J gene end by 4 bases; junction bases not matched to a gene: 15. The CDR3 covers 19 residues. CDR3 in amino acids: CASSHPGLVQGAFNEKLFF. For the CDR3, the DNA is TGCGCCAGCAGCCACCCAGGCCTAGTACAGGGGGCTTTTAATGAAAAACTGTTTTTT.

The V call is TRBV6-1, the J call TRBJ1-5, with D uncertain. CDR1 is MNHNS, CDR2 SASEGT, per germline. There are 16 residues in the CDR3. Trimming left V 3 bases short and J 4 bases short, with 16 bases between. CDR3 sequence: CASSEGRAGSNQPQHF. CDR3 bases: TGTGCCAGCAGTGAGGGTAGGGCGGGGTCGAATCAGCCCCAGCATTTT.

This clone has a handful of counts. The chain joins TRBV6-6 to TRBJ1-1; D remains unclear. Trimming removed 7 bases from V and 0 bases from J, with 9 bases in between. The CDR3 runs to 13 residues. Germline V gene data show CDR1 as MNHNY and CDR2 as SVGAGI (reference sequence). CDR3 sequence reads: CASTLEMNTEAFF. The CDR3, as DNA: TGTGCCAGCACTCTGGAAATGAACACTGAAGCTTTCTTT.

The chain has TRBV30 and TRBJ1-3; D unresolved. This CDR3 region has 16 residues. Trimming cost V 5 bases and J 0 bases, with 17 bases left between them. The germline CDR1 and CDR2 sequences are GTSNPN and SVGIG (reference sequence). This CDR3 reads CAWEPAAASSGNTIYF. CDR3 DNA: TGTGCCTGGGAGCCAGCGGCCGCAAGCTCTGGAAACACCATATATTTT.

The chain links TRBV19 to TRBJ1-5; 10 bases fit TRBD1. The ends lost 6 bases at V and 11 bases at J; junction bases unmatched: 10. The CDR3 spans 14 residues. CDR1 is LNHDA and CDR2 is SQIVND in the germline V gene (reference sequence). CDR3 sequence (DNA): TGTGCCAGTAGCCGGGACAGGGGCCTCCGGTCCCAGCATTTT. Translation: CASSRDRGLRSQHF. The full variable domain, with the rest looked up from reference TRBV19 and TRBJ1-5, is DGGITQSPKYLFRKEGQNVTLSCEQNLNHDAMYWYRQDPGQGLRLIYYSQIVNDFQKGDIAEGYSVSREKKESFPLTVTSAQKNPTAFYLCASSRDRGLRSQHFGDGTRLSIL.

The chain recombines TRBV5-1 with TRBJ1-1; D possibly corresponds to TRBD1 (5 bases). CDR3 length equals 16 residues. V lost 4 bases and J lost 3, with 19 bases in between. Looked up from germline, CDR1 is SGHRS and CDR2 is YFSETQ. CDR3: CASSHRGTGTHTEAFF. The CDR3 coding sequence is TGCGCCAGCAGCCACCGGGGCACCGGGACGCACACTGAAGCTTTCTTT.

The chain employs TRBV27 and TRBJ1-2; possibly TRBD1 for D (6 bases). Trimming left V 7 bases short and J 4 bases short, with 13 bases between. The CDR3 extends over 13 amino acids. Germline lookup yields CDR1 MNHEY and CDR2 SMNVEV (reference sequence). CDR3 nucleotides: TGTGCCAGCATCGAGCAGGGGACCTATGGCTACACCTTC. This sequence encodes CASIEQGTYGYTF.

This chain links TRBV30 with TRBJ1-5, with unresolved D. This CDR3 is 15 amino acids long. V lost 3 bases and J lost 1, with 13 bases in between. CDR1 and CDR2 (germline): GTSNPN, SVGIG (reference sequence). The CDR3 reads CAWSQGAWSNQPQHF. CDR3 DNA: TGTGCCTGGAGCCAAGGTGCATGGAGCAATCAGCCCCAGCATTTT.

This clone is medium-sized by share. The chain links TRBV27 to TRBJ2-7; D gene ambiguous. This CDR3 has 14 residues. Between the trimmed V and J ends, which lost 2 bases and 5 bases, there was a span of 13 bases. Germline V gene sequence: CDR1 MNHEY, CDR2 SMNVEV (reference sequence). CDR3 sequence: CASSLGTESDEQYF. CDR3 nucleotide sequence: TGTGCCAGCAGTTTAGGCACAGAAAGCGACGAGCAGTACTTC.

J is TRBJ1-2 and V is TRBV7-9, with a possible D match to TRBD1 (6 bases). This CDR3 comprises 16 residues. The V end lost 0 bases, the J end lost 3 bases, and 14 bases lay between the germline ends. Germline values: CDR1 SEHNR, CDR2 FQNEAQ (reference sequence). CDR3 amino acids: CASSLAQSGVDYGYTF. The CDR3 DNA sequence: TGTGCCAGCAGCTTAGCGCAATCAGGGGTAGACTATGGCTACACCTTC.

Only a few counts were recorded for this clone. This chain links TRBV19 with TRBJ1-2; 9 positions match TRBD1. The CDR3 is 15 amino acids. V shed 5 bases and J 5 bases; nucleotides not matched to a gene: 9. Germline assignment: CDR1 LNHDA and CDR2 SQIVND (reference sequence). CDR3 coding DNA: TGTGCCAGTAGTTATGCCGGGACAGGGAAATATGGCTACACCTTC. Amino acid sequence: CASSYAGTGKYGYTF.

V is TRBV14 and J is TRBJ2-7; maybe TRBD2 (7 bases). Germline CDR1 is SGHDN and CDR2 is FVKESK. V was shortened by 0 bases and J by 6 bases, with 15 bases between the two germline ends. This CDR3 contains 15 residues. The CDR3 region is CASSQDSSGGREQYF. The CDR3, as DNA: TGTGCCAGCAGCCAAGACTCCTCCGGGGGGCGCGAGCAGTACTTC.

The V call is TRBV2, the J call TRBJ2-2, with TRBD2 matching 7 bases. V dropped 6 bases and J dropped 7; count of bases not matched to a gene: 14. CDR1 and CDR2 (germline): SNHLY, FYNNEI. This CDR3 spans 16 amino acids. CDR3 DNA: TGTGCCAGCAGGACGGGGACTACCCGATTCAGCGGGGAGCTGTTTTTT. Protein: CASRTGTTRFSGELFF.

The DNA of the CDR3 is TGTGCCTGGAGTGTGGAGACAGGGGGCGTTAGGGGTACCGGGGAGCTGTTTTTT. Its protein is CAWSVETGGVRGTGELFF. V usage is TRBV30 and J usage is TRBJ2-2, with 10 bases aligning to TRBD1. CDR3 size: 18 residues. V dropped 0 bases and J dropped 5; count of bases not matched to a gene: 12. Germline lookup yields CDR1 GTSNPN and CDR2 SVGIG (reference sequence).

The CDR3 here is CASSKTVSGNQPQHF. The CDR3 DNA reads as TGTGCCAGCAGCAAGACAGTGAGTGGCAATCAGCCCCAGCATTTT. This sequence joins TRBV6-1 and TRBJ1-5; D possibly corresponds to TRBD1 (5 bases). Per the germline V gene, CDR1 is MNHNS and CDR2 is SASEGT. Trimming stripped 6 bases from V and 2 bases from J, with 14 bases between. This CDR3 comprises 15 residues.

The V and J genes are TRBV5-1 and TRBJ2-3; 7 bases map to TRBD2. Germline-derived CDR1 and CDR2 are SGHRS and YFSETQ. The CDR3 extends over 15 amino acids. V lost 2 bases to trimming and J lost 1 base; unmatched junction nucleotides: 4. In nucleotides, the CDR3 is TGCGCCAGCAGCTTAGTCCGGGGGGGCACAGATACGCAGTATTTT. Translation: CASSLVRGGTDTQYF.

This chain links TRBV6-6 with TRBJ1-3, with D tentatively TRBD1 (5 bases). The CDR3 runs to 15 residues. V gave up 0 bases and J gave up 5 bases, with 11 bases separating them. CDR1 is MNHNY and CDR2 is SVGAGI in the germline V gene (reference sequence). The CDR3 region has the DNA TGTGCCAGCAGTTACTCCGGGACGGAGCGAAACACCATATATTTT. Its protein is CASSYSGTERNTIYF.

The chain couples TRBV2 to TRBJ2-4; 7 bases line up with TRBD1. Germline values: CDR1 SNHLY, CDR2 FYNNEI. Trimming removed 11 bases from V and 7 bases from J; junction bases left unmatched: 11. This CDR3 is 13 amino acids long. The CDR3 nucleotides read TGTGCCGGAAAACCAGGGGGACGGAACATTCAGTACTTC. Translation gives CAGKPGGRNIQYF.

The CDR3 region has the DNA TGTGCCAGCAGCCAAACGATGGGACAGTTAAACACCGGGGAGCTGTTTTTT. It encodes CASSQTMGQLNTGELFF. The V gene is TRBV9, the J gene TRBJ2-2; 7 bases are a match to TRBD1. The CDR3 length is 17 residues. The V gene's germline CDR1 is SGDLS and CDR2 YYNGEE. The V gene end was trimmed by 4 bases and the J gene end by 2 bases; junction bases not matched to a gene: 11. Full variable domain (rest looked up from reference TRBV9 and TRBJ2-2): DSGVTQTPKHLITATGQRVTLRCSPRSGDLSVYWYQQSLDQGLQFLIQYYNGEERAKGNILERFSAQQFPDLHSELNLSSLELGDSALYFCASSQTMGQLNTGELFFGEGSRLTVL.

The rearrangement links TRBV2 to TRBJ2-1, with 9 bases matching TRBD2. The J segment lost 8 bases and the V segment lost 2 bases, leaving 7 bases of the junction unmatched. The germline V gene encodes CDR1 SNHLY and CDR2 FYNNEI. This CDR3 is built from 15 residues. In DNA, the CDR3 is TGTGCCAGCAGTGAAATCCTAGCGGGGTCTTATGAGCAGTTCTTC. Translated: CASSEILAGSYEQFF.

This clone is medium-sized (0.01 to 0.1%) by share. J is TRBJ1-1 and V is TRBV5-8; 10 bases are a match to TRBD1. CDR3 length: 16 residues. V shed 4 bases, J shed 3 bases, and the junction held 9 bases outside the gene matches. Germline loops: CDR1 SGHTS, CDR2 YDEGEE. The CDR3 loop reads CASSTTMTGGYTEAFF. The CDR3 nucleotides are TGTGCCAGCAGCACTACGATGACAGGGGGCTACACTGAAGCTTTCTTT.

The CDR3 loop reads CASRGTGGYEQYV. CDR3 DNA: TGTGCCAGCAGGGGGACAGGAGGCTACGAGCAGTACGTC. The V gene is TRBV6-5, the J gene TRBJ2-7; 8 bases line up with TRBD1. Germline V gene lookup returns CDR1 MNHEY and CDR2 SVGAGI. The CDR3 has 13 amino acids. V dropped 6 bases and J dropped 3; count of bases not matched to a gene: 4.